This T cell receptor beta chain was found in a study of T cell responses to AZD1222 COVID-19 vaccine. Notes on the study in general: Seropositive status at baseline applied to only a handful of AZD1222 recipients. Elevations in Spike-specific TCR breadth and depth followed administration of two AZD1222 doses. Vaccine-associated CD4 TCRs spanned spike, dominant at 160-218 and 743-854.

Clones were read by immunoSEQ multiplex PCR, and TCRdb kept only the in-frame ones, dropping some. Here the sample spans 30,000 to 35,000 clones, about four fifths being singletons. The junction had 5 bases not matched to a gene; V was cut back by 3 bases and J by 0 bases. The germline gives CDR1 ENHRY, CDR2 SYGVKD. This CDR3 is built from 16 residues. Comments on this clone: The antigen remains unidentified.

Pooling of second doses given at about 4 or about 12 weeks was done. Sequencing was performed on peripheral blood, taken 28 days after the second AZD1222 dose. The V gene is TRBV10-3, the J gene TRBJ2-3; 8 nucleotides align to TRBD2. The sequence was obtained from an adult who received the AZD1222 COVID-19 vaccine. CDR3 sequence: CAISESSGPSTDTQYF. The CDR3 DNA reads as TGTGCCATCAGTGAATCTAGCGGGCCAAGCACAGATACGCAGTATTTT.